This passage covers 2 T cell receptor beta chains from one sample sequenced in a study of blood T cells in healthy people across ages. With a J-beta primer mix and a sample-barcoded 5' primer, a second PCR ran about 7 to 12 cycles. TCRdb processed the 5' RACE reads anew with MiXCR; each CDR3 protein has one entry. The table lists approximately 830,000 distinct CDR3 sequences, around 62% of them singletons. The sequencing sample was made of blood. These receptors came from a man aged 25 to 40 in good health.

CDR3 loop: CASATYNEQFF. The CDR3 bases are TGTGCCAGCGCTACCTACAATGAGCAGTTCTTC. V gene TRBV7-9 combines with J gene TRBJ2-1; unclear D gene. Trimming pared 8 bases from V and 2 bases from J, leaving 4 bases between. The length of the CDR3 is 11 residues. The germline gives CDR1 SEHNR, CDR2 FQNEAQ (reference sequence).

The rearrangement uses TRBV4-3 and TRBJ2-1; 9 nucleotides align to TRBD1. The DNA end lines up better with TRBJ2-7; the J call may be wrong. CDR1 LGHNA and CDR2 YSLEER come from the germline V gene. The CDR3 totals 14 residues. The CDR3 reads CASSQSLQGAVQYF. The CDR3 DNA is TGCGCCAGCAGCCAATCATTACAGGGGGCTGTGCAGTACTTC.